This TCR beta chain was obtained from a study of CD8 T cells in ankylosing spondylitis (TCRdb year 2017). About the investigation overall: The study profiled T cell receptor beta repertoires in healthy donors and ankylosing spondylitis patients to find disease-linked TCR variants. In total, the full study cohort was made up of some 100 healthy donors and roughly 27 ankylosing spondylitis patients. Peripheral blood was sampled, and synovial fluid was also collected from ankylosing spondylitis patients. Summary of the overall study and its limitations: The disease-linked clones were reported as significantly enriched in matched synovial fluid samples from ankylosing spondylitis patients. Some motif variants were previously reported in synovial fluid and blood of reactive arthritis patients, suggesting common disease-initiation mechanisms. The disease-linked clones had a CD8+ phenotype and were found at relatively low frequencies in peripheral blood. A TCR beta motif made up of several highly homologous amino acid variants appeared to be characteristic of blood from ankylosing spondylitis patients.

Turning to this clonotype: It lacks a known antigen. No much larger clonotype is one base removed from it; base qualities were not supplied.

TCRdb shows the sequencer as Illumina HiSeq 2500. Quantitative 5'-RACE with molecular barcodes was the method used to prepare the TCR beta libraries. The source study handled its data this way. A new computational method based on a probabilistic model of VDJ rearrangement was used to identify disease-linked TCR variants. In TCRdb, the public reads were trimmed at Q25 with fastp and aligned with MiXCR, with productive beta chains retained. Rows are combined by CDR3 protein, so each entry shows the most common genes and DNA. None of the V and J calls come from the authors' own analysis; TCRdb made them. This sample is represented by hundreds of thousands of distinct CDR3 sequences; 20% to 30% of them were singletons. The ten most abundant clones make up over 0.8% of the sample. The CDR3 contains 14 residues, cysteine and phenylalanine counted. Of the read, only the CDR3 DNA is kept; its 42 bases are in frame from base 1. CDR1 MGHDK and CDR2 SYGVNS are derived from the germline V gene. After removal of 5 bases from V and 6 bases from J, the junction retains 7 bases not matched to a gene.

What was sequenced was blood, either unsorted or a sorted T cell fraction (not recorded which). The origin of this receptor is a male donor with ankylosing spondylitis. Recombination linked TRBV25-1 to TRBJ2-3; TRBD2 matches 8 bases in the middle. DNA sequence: TGTGCCAGCAGTCTCCAGCGGGAGTTCGATACGCAGTATTTT. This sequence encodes CASSLQREFDTQYF.